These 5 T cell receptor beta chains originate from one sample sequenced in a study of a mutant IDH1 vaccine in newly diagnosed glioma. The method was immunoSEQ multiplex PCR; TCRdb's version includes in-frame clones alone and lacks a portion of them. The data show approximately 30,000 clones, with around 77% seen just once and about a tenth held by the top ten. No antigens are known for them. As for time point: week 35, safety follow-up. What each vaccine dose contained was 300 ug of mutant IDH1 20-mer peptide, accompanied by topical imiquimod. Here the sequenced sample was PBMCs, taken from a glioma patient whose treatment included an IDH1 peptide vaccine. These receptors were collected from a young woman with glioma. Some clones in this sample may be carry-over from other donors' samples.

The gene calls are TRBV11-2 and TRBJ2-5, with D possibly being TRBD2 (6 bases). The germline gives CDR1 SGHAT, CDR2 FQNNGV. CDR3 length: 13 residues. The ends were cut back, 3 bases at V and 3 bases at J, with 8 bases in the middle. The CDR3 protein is CASSFGGEETQYF. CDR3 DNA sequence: TGTGCCAGCAGCTTTGGCGGGGAAGAGACCCAGTACTTC.

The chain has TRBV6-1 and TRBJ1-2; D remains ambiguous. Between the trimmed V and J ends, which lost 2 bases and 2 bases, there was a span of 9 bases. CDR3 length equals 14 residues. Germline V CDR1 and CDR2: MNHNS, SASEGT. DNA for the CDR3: TGTGCCAGCAGTGAAAGGGCAGGCAACTATGGCTACACCTTC. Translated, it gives CASSERAGNYGYTF.

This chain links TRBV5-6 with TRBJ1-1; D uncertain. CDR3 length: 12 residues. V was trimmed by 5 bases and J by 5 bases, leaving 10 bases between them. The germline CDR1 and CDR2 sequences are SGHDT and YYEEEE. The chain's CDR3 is CASSSEWTEAFF. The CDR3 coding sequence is TGTGCCAGCAGTTCCGAGTGGACTGAAGCTTTCTTT.

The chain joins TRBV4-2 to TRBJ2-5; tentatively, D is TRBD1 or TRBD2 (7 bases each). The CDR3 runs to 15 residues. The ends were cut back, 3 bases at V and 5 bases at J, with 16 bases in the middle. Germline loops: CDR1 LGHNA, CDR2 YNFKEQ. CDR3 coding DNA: TGTGCCAGCAGCCAGGGAGGGGACAGAGGGGAGACCCAGTACTTC. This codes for CASSQGGDRGETQYF.

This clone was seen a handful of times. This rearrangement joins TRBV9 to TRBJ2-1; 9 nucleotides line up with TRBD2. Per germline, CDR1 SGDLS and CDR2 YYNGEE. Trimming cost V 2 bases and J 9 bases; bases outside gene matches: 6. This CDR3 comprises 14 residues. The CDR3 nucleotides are TGTGCCAGCAGCGTTTTAGCGGGAGTAGGTGAGCAGTTCTTC. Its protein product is CASSVLAGVGEQFF.